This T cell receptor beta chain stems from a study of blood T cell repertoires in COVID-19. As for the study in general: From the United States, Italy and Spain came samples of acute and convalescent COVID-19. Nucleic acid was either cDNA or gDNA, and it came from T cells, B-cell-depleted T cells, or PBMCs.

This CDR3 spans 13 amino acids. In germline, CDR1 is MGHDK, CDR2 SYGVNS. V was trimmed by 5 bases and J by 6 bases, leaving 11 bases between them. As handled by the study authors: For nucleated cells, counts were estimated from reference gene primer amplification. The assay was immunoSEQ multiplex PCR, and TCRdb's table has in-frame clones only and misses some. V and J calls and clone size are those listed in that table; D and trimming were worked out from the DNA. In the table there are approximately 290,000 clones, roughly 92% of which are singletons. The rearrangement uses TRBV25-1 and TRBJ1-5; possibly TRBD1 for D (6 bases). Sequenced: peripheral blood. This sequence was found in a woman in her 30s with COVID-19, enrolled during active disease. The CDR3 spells CASSPTGTQPQHF. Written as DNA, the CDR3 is TGTGCCAGCAGTCCCACAGGGACTCAGCCCCAGCATTTT.